The entry below describes one TCR beta chain. The data were taken from a study of blood T cell repertoires in COVID-19. Cohort 3 recovery required two negative PCRs, clearance, or symptom resolution. With V trimmed by 4 bases and J by 4 bases, 7 bases remained unmatched. The CDR3 is made up of 15 amino acids. Germline V lookup: CDR1 SGHKS, CDR2 YYEKEE (reference sequence). Measured with immunoSEQ multiplex PCR; TCRdb has only the in-frame clones, and not every one. The sample lists about 140,000 clones; over 60% were seen once. Sequencing input: PBMCs or T cells enriched from blood (not recorded which). The V call is TRBV5-5, the J call TRBJ1-1; 10 bases are a match to TRBD1. This TCR was sampled from a woman aged 50 to 60 who had recovered from COVID-19. For the CDR3, the DNA is TGTGCCAGCAGCATGGGACAGGGGTGGGCCACTGAAGCTTTCTTT. It specifies CASSMGQGWATEAFF.